This T cell receptor beta chain was identified in a study of vaccination and CD4 T cells after COVID-19 (dated by TCRdb to between 2021 and 2024). Background for the entire study: Convalescent patients had a positive SARS-CoV-2 result on nasal swab PCR, and of these patients, fewer than ten had mild disease and one had severe disease. The convalescent cohort comprised six males and four females, including two Hispanic individuals, seven Caucasians, two Asians and one multiracial person. Participants got two doses of the Pfizer-BioNTech BNT162b2 vaccine (n=8) or two doses of the Moderna mRNA-1273 vaccine (n=2). Post-COVID blood samples were collected from convalescent patients a median of approximately 93 days after diagnosis, with a range of about 35 to 170 days. Post-vaccine blood samples were obtained a median of about 70 days after the second vaccine dose, with a range of roughly 14 to 241 days. A few convalescent patients were sampled both early after vaccination (day 14) and late after vaccination (days 161 to 241). Overlapping spike peptide pools from SARS-CoV-2 and from the common cold coronaviruses HCoV-NL63, HCoV-OC43 and HCoV-229E were used as culture stimuli. In control cultures, a CEFX viral epitope pool was used as positive control, an HIV-1 Nef peptide pool was used as negative control, or no peptide was added. The spike-specific CD4+ TCR repertoire was compared before and after mRNA vaccination in over nine COVID-19 convalescent patients and a few infection-naive healthy vaccine recipients. The research as a whole found: In convalescent patients, a median roughly 83% of post-vaccine SARS-CoV-2-reactive clones were detected only after vaccination, and vaccine-specific priming was suggested by this finding. Of the vaccine-specific clones found in convalescent patients, nearly all (304 of 307) were mono-reactive for SARS-CoV-2 spike instead of being cross-reactive with common cold coronaviruses. Only a relatively small number of convalescent patients were included in the study, and early timepoints following natural infection were not analyzed. The median count of SARS-CoV-2-reactive clonotypes went up from around 21 after infection to more than 30 after vaccination, although the change was not significant.

For CDR1 and CDR2, the germline V gene (reference sequence) lists LNHNV and YYDKDF. V is cut by 4 bases and J by 2 bases, and the space between the germline ends is 12 bases. Its CDR3 holds 15 amino acids, cysteine through phenylalanine. Of all the DNA, just the CDR3 is kept, 45 bases in frame from base 1. The sample holds a few counts of this clonotype. The antigen it recognizes is unknown. No qualities accompany the bases; no much larger clone lies one base away. What the time point label conveys for this sample: late sampling 161 to 241 days after vaccination in a few convalescent patients. Explained via the paper, the treatment or condition label denotes: 10-day PBMC culture with coronavirus spike peptide pools or control peptides (ViraFEST assay). The ViraFEST assay, used in the study, expanded antigen-specific T cells with peptide pools and then identified the expanded clonotypes through TCR sequencing. The convalescent patients' positive SARS-CoV-2 PCR tests fell between March and December 2020, which was before the Alpha, Beta and Delta variants emerged in the United States. PBMCs were cultured at about 2 million per well in IMDM supplemented with approximately 5% human AB serum and 8.5 to 10 IU/ml IL-2, with roughly 9.5 ug/ml peptide pools added. Half of the culture medium was replaced with fresh IL-2-containing medium on days 3 and 7. Once the cells had been in culture for around 10 days, the EasySep CD4+ T cell isolation kit was used to isolate CD4+ T cells by negative selection. Ficoll-Paque Plus gradient centrifugation was used to isolate PBMCs from whole blood, and the isolated PBMCs were then either used fresh or cryopreserved at -140C. Each culture condition was generally run in triplicate wells.

The protocol used for the library was PCR. At the Johns Hopkins FTIC core, DNA from the cultured CD4+ T cells underwent TCR sequencing with the Oncomine TCR Beta short-read assay. The QIAamp micro DNA kit was used to extract genomic DNA from the cultured CD4+ T cells. Oncomine TCR Beta libraries from cultured CD4+ T cells were pooled with unique dual indexes and sequenced on an Illumina iSeq 100. For the original study's pipeline: Non-productive sequences were removed, and CDR3s that did not start with C, did not end with F or W, or were shorter than 7 amino acids were discarded. The MANAFEST web application identified antigen-specific clonotypes by comparing peptide-stimulated wells against reference wells and other culture wells. For a clone to be called positive, the clone needed an FDR below 0.05, an odds ratio above 5, and a productive frequency above 0.1% in at least two of three replicate wells. A clonotype was classed as cross-reactive if the clonotype showed significant expansion both in SARS-CoV-2 spike wells and in at least one common cold coronavirus spike condition. Levenshtein distances (stringdist) and unrooted phylogenetic trees (ape) in R version 3.6.1 were used to assess CDR3 homology. TCRdb applied fastp at Q25 and MiXCR to the public reads, then kept only in-frame beta chains. When rows share a CDR3 protein, they turn into one entry using the most common DNA and genes. TCRdb, not the authors, supplied the V and J calls. This sample is represented by approximately 23,000 distinct CDR3 sequences; more than 30% of them were singletons. Roughly 27% of the sample is held by the ten biggest clonotypes.

The material was CD4+ T cells from blood, cultured in vitro, obtained about 7 months after SARS-CoV-2 vaccination. The chain joins TRBV15 to TRBJ1-5, with a weak D call of TRBD1 (5 bases match). This TCR was recovered from a human donor who had recovered from COVID-19. The DNA is TGTGCCACCAGCACCGACGAACAGGGCAATCAGCCCCAGCATTTT. It encodes CATSTDEQGNQPQHF.